This TCR beta chain was obtained from a study of radiotherapy plus CTLA-4 blockade in lung cancer. The wider study: Disease control reached 31%, with objective responses in 15% to 20%.

The protocol was immunoSEQ multiplex PCR, while the TCRdb copy is restricted to in-frame clones and leaves out a portion. The sample records about 120,000 clones, 75% to 90% being singletons. CTLA-4 blockade using ipilimumab, together with focal radiation, was received by patients with chemo-refractory metastatic non-small-cell lung cancer. CDR1 and CDR2 (germline): GTSNPN, SVGIG (reference sequence). This CDR3 spans 13 amino acids. V lost 1 base, J lost 6 bases, and 13 bases lay in between. The starting material was peripheral blood, obtained from a patient treated with radiotherapy plus ipilimumab. V and J are TRBV30 and TRBJ2-7, with D possibly being TRBD1 or TRBD2 (6 bases each). This TCR came from a human donor with non-small cell lung cancer that progressed on radiotherapy plus ipilimumab. The CDR3 DNA is TGTGCCTGGAGTGGGACTAAAGGGGGCGAGCAGTACTTC. As protein: CAWSGTKGGEQYF.